The present T cell receptor (beta chain) was sequenced within a study of cytomegalovirus exposure and HLA in healthy donors. Study-wide results and limits: A list of around 160 TCR beta chains associated with cytomegalovirus was given. Of the V segments, some could not be distinguished, including TRBV6-2 and TRBV6-3, and were excluded. Versus the roughly 700-donor mean, an Asian-associated ancestry cluster reportedly showed fewer N-insertions in a later analysis.

Germline assignment: CDR1 SGDLS and CDR2 YYNGEE. This CDR3 contains 15 residues. V shed 0 bases, J shed 8 bases, and the junction held 6 bases outside the gene matches. A multiplex PCR was run with 60 Vbeta primers and 13 Jbeta primers. The repertoire was sequenced with immunoSEQ multiplex PCR; TCRdb's copy has only in-frame clones and lacks some. The data hold tens of thousands of clones, with approximately 72% observed a single time. This clone is categorized as medium-sized. Its matching antigen is unknown. J is TRBJ2-1 and V is TRBV9; TRBD1 matches at 9 bases. The specimen sequenced was PBMCs. This sequence originates from a woman in her twenties or thirties in good health and CMV-seronegative. The CDR3: CASSVGGQGNHEQFF. CDR3 sequence (DNA): TGTGCCAGCAGCGTAGGGGGACAGGGTAATCATGAGCAGTTCTTC.